This T cell receptor beta chain was recovered during a study of human T cells and chemical hapten exposure. In the study overall: Application of 0.01% DPC to the upper back was done by patch test, with a reading at 6 days. General study results and limits: A positive correlation with patch test score was shown by PT1 expanded TCR counts. Large CDR3 similarity clusters arose significantly more often from expanded TCRs than from controls. Because they had alopecia, donors may respond immunologically unlike healthy people.

There are a few counts of this clonotype. As yet, its antigen is unknown. Time point reported: pre-sensitization, week 0. As for treatment: therapeutic diphenylcyclopropenone sensitization with weekly scalp DPC. Each CDR3 protein is one row after TCRdb ran MiXCR on the RACE reads. The sample yields under 300,000 distinct CDR3 sequences, about 8.6% seen once. Germline values: CDR1 LGHNA, CDR2 YSLEER. V dropped 3 bases and J dropped 2; count of bases not matched to a gene: 4. The CDR3 is 15 residues long. The sample in question was whole blood, obtained in connection with sensitization to the hapten diphenylcyclopropenone (DPC). The gene calls are TRBV4-3 and TRBJ2-7; 10 positions agree with TRBD1. The TCR was taken from a middle-aged woman with alopecia areata. Some clones in this sample may be carry-over from other donors' samples. The CDR3, as DNA: TGCGCCAGCAGCCACCGGGACAGGGGTCCCTACGAGCAGTACTTC. Translating gives CASSHRDRGPYEQYF.